The 8 T cell receptor beta chains given below trace back to one sample, sequenced in a study of monozygotic twins with inflammatory bowel disease. After re-calling the 5' RACE reads, TCRdb lists one entry per CDR3 protein, DNA absent. This sample's table reports under 150,000 distinct CDR3 sequences. Sequencing was done on a sample of blood. These receptors all come from a human donor with ulcerative colitis or Crohn's disease, or a healthy co-twin of an affected twin (not recorded which).

J is TRBJ2-2 and V is TRBV7-2. The length of the CDR3 is 14 residues. The germline gives CDR1 SGHTA, CDR2 FQGNSA. The CDR3 sequence is CASRAVGSDGELFF.

This chain links TRBV5-1 with TRBJ2-5; no DNA is available, so the TRBD1 call from TCRdb remains unchecked. This CDR3 region has 15 residues. Germline CDR1 SGHRS, CDR2 YFSETQ. The CDR3 spells CASSLRTGLQETQYF.

The genes are TRBV5-1 and TRBJ2-2; TCRdb gives TRBD2 as the D gene, but with no DNA this cannot be confirmed. Germline loops: CDR1 SGHRS, CDR2 YFSETQ. The CDR3 has 16 amino acids. The chain's CDR3 is CASSSLAGGNTGELFF.

V usage is TRBV3-1 and J usage is TRBJ1-1. CDR1 is LGHDT, CDR2 YNNKEL, per germline (reference sequence). The CDR3 length is 16 residues. The CDR3 spells CASSQKLRVTNTEAFF.

The CDR3 is CATSARLQETQYF. The gene calls are TRBV15 and TRBJ2-5. The CDR3 covers 13 residues. Per germline, CDR1 LNHNV and CDR2 YYDKDF (reference sequence).

This chain joins TRBV6-2 or TRBV6-3 and TRBJ2-3; TCRdb returns TRBD1, unconfirmable since there is no DNA. CDR1 and CDR2 (germline): MNHEY, SVGEGT. This CDR3 has 14 amino acids. CDR3 region: CASSPVPQLDTQYF.

The chain recombines TRBV5-1 with TRBJ2-2. The CDR3 has 14 residues. Germline V gene data show CDR1 as SGHRS and CDR2 as YFSETQ. CDR3 protein: CASSLAIGTGELFF. The whole variable domain, filled in from reference TRBV5-1 and TRBJ2-2, reads KAGVTQTPRYLIKTRGQQVTLSCSPISGHRSVSWYQQTPGQGLQFLFEYFSETQRNKGNFPGRFSGRQFSNSRSEMNVSTLELGDSALYLCASSLAIGTGELFFGEGSRLTVL.

V is TRBV20-1 and J is TRBJ1-6; the D call from TCRdb, TRBD1, cannot be confirmed without DNA. The CDR3 consists of 16 residues. In germline, CDR1 is DFQATT, CDR2 SNEGSKA (reference sequence). The CDR3 is CSASGRDTRFGSPLHF.